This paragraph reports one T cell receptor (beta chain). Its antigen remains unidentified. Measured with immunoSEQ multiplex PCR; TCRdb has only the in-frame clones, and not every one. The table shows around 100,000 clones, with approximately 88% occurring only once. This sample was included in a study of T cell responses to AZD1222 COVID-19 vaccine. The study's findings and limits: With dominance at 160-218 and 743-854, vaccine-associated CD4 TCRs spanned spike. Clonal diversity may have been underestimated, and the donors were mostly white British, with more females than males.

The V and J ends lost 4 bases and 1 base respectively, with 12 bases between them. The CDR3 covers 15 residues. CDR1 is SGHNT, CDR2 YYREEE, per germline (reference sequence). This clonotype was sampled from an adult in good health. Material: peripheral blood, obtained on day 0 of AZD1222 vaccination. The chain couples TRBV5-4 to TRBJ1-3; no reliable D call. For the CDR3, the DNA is TGTGCCAGCAGCGCTAACACAGAATCTGGAAACACCATATATTTT. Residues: CASSANTESGNTIYF. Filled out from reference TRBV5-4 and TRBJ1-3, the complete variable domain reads ETGVTQSPTHLIKTRGQQVTLRCSSQSGHNTVSWYQQALGQGPQFIFQYYREEENGRGNFPPRFSGLQFPNYSSELNVNALELDDSALYLCASSANTESGNTIYFGEGSWLTVV.